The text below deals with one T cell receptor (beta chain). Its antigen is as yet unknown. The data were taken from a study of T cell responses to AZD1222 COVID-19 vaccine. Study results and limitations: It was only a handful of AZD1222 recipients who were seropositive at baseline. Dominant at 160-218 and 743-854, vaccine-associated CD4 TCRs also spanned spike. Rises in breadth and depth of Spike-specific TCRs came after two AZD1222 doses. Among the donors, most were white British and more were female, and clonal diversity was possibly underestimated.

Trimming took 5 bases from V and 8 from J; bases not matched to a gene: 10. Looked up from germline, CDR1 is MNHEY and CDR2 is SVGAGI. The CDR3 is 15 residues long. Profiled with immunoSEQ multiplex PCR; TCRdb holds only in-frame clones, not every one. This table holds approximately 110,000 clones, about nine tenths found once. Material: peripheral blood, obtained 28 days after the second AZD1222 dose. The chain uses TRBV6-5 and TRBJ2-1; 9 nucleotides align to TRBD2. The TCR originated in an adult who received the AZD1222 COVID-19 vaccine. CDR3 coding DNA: TGTGCCAGCAGTCAGGGACTAGCTTTTAGGGATGAGCAGTTCTTC. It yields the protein CASSQGLAFRDEQFF.